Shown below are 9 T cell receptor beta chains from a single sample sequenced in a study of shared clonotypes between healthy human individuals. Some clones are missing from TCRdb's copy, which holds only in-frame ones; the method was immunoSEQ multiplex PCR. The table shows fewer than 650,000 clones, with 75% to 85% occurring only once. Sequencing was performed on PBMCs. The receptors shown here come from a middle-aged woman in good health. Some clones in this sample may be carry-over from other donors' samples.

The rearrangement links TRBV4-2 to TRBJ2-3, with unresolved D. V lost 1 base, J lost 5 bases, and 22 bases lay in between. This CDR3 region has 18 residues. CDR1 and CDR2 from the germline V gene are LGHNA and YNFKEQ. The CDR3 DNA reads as TGTGCCAGCAGCCAAGGTACCCCCCGGCCCCAAAATCAAGATACGCAGTATTTT. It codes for CASSQGTPRPQNQDTQYF.

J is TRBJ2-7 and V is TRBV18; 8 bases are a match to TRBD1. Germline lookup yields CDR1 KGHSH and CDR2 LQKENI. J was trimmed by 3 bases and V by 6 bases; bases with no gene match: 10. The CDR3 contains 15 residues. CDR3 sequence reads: CASSRGQGSIYEQYF. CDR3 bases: TGTGCCAGCTCCCGAGGACAGGGAAGTATCTACGAGCAGTACTTC.

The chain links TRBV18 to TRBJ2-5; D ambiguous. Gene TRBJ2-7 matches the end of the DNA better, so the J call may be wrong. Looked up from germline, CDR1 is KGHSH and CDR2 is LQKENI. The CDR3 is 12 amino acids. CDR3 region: CASSPPSYEQYF. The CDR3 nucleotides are TGTGCCAGCTCACCACCTTCCTACGAGCAGTACTTC.

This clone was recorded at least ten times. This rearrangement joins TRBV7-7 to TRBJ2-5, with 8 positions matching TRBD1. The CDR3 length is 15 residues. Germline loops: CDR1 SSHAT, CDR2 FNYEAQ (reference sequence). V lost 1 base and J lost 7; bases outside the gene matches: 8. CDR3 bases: TGTGCCAGCAGCTTAGACATCGACAGGGGAGGGACCCAGTACTTC. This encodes CASSLDIDRGGTQYF. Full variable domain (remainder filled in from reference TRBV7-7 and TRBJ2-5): GAGVSQSPRYKVTKRGQDVTLRCDPISSHATLYWYQQALGQGPEFLTYFNYEAQPDKSGLPSDRFSAERPEGSISTLTIQRTEQRDSAMYRCASSLDIDRGGTQYFGPGTRLLVL.

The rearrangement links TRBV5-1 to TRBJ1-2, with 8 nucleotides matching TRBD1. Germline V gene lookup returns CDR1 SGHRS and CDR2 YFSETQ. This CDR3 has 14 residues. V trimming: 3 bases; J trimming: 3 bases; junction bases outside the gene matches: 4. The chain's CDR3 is CASSSTGGDYGYTF. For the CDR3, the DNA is TGCGCCAGCAGCTCAACAGGGGGGGACTATGGCTACACCTTC. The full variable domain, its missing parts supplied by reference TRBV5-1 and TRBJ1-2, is KAGVTQTPRYLIKTRGQQVTLSCSPISGHRSVSWYQQTPGQGLQFLFEYFSETQRNKGNFPGRFSGRQFSNSRSEMNVSTLELGDSALYLCASSSTGGDYGYTFGSGTRLTVV.

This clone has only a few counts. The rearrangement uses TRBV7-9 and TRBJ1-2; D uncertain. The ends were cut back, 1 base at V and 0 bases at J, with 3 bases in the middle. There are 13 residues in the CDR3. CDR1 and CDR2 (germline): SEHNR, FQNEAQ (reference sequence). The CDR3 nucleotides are TGTGCCAGCAGCTTAGGGACTAACTATGGCTACACCTTC. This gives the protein CASSLGTNYGYTF.

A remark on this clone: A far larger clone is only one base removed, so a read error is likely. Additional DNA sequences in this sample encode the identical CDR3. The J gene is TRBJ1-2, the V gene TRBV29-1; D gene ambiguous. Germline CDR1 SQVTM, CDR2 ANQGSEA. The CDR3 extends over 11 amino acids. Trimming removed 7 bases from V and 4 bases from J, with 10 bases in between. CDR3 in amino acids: CSESSSYGYTF. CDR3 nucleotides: TGCAGCGAGTCCTCAAGCTATGGCTACACCTTC.

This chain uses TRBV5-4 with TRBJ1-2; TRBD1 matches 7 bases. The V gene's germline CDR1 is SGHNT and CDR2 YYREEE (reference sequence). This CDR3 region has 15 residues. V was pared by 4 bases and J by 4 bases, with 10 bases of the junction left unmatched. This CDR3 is CASSNETTGSYGYTF. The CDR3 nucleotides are TGTGCCAGCAGCAACGAGACGACAGGGAGCTATGGCTACACCTTC.

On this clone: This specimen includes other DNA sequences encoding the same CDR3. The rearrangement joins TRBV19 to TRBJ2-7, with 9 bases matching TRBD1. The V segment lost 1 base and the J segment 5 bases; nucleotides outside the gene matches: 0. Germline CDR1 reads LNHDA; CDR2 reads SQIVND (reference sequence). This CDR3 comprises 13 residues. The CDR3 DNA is TGTGCCAGTAGTATAGGGACAGGGGACGAGCAGTACTTC. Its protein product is CASSIGTGDEQYF. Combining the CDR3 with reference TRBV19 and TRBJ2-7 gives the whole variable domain DGGITQSPKYLFRKEGQNVTLSCEQNLNHDAMYWYRQDPGQGLRLIYYSQIVNDFQKGDIAEGYSVSREKKESFPLTVTSAQKNPTAFYLCASSIGTGDEQYFGPGTRLTVT.